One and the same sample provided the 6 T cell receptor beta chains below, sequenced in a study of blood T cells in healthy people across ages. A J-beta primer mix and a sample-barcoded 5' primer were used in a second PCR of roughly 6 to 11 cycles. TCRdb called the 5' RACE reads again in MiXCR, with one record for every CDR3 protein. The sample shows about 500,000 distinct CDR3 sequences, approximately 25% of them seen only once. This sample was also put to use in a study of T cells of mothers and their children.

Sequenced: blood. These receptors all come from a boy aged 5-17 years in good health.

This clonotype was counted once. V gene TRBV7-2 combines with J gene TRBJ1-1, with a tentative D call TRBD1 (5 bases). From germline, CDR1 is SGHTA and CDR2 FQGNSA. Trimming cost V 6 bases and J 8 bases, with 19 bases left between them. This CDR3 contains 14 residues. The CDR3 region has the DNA TGTGCCAGCAGGGGCGGGGCAGCCAAGTACGAAGCTTTCTTT. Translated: CASRGGAAKYEAFF.

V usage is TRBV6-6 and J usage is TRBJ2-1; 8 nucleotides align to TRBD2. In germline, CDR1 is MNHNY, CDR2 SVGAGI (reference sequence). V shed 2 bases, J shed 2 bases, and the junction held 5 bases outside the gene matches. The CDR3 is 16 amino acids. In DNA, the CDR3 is TGTGCCAGCAGTTACCGAACTAGCGGAACCTACAATGAGCAGTTCTTC. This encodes CASSYRTSGTYNEQFF.

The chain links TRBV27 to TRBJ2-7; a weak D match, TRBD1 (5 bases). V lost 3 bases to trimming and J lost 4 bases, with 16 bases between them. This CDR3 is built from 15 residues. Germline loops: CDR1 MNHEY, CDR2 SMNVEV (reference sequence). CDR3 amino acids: CASSLGSRAAYEQYF. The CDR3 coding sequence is TGTGCCAGCAGTTTGGGTTCCAGGGCAGCGTACGAGCAGTACTTC.

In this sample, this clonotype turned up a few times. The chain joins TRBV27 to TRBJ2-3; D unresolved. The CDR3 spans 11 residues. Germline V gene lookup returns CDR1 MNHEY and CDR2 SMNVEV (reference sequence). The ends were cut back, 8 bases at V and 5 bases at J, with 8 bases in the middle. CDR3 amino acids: CASGTIDTQYF. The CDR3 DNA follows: TGTGCCAGCGGAACAATAGATACGCAGTATTTT.

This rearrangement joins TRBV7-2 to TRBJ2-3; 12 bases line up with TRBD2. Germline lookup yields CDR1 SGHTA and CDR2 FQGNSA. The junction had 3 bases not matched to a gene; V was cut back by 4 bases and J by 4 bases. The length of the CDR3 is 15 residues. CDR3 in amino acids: CASSSSGGASDTQYF. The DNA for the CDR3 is TGTGCCAGCAGCTCTAGCGGGGGGGCTTCAGATACGCAGTATTTT.

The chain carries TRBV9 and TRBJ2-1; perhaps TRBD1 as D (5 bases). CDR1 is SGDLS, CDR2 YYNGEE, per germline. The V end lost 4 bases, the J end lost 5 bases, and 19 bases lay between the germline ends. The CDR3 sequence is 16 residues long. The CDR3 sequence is CASSPRRQIPDNEQFF. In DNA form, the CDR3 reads TGTGCCAGCAGCCCACGTCGACAGATTCCAGACAATGAGCAGTTCTTC.